This T cell receptor (beta chain) derives from a study of neurological immune-mediated disorders (dated by TCRdb to about 2019). Concerning the study at large: Among the approximately 34 multiple sclerosis patients, relapsing-remitting MS accounted for about 31 and secondary progressive MS accounted for 3. Using UMI-based sequencing, the study compared peripheral blood TCR-beta repertoires from patients with HTLV-I-associated myelopathy (HAM/TSP), patients with multiple sclerosis, and healthy controls. The 90 to 110 TCR-beta libraries included longitudinal samples, technical triplicates and paired sorted CD4+ and CD8+ T-cell subsets alongside PBMC samples. The cohort included some 68 subjects: around 15 with HAM/TSP, some 35 with multiple sclerosis, and 20 healthy controls. Results the study describes overall, beyond this receptor: TCR clonal expansion was highest in HAM/TSP patients and lowest in MS patients, with MS patients falling below even healthy controls. No association of the MS cluster with clinical or MRI features was observed, and the need for larger cohorts was stated by the authors. In phylogenetic analysis, the repertoires of 18 of 34 MS patients grouped into a cluster of related CDR3 sequences, which suggests a possible signature at the repertoire level. No identical CDR3 amino acid sequences were shared among expanded clones across subjects, suggesting private TCR-beta repertoires in all groups.

To synthesize cDNA, template-switch 5'RACE was performed with a primer carrying a 10-nucleotide random unique molecular identifier so that each TCR transcript was tagged. Every sequencing run yielded over 200 million TCR-beta sequences covering 15-18 subjects. Total RNA was extracted with the RNeasy kit. Using the KAPA Real-time Library Amplification kit, TCR-beta VDJ regions were amplified with primers for the TCR constant region and the 5'RACE anchor. Sample indexes and Illumina adaptors were added in a first PCR, after which library yield was increased in a second PCR. After purification with Ampure beads, the TCR product of roughly 650 bp was size-selected on a 2% E-gel SizeSelection system. Library quality was checked on a Bioanalyzer, concentration was measured with Qubit, and libraries were quantified with the Kapa Library Quantification kit before pooling. Libraries were sequenced paired-end 2 x 150 bp on an Illumina HiSeq 2500. To increase sequence diversity, about 25-31% phiX was spiked into each library pool. The paper's processing steps were these. The UMI-based MiGEC pipeline processed quality-filtered reads and removed over 75% of raw TCR sequences during error correction. VDJ genes were aligned to IMGT germline references, and clonotypes were defined by unique CDR3 amino acid sequence plus V-J genes. Clonal expansion, Shannon diversity, and CDR3 relatedness (CalcPairwiseDistances, ClusterSamples) were evaluated with VDJtools, and phylogenetic trees were built with CLCbio workbench. Using coefficient-of-variation modelling across technical triplicates, the study counted a clone as expanded if it had at least 8 unique UMIs. TCRdb redid the processing of the public reads, applying fastp at Q25 and MiXCR, and retained in-frame beta chains. Each record represents a unique CDR3 protein, reported with the most common genes and DNA among its rows. For this entry, the V and J calls and clone size follow TCRdb and not the study's own pipeline. The table for this sample lists 66,000 or so distinct CDR3 sequences; 3% to 3.5% of them were counted only once. Roughly 3.7% of the sample comes from the top ten.

Trimming removed 4 bases from V and 1 base from J; the gene matches leave 6 bases unexplained. CDR1 and CDR2 are read off the germline V gene as SGHRS and YFSETQ. Including the terminal cysteine and phenylalanine, the CDR3 comprises 16 residues. Just CDR3 DNA is preserved here, 48 bases in frame from base 1. Unsorted PBMC libraries were generated from 2 million PBMCs stored in RNAlater at -80 °C until RNA extraction. Multiple sclerosis patients were enrolled in a US clinical protocol under which disease progression was evaluated by magnetic resonance imaging. Peripheral blood was subjected to Ficoll-Hypaque density gradient centrifugation to isolate PBMCs, which were then cryopreserved in liquid nitrogen. This clonotype was seen at least ten times. Its specific antigen is unknown. Base-call qualities are not available, and no considerably larger clone is one nucleotide away.

This TCR came from a man aged 40-50 years with multiple sclerosis. Input material: PBMCs. This receptor chain uses TRBV5-1 and TRBJ2-3; 10 of the junction bases match TRBD2. The CDR3 sequence is CASSISSGGGTDTQYF. The nucleotide sequence reads as follows: TGCGCCAGCAGCATTTCTAGCGGGGGAGGCACAGATACGCAGTATTTT.